One and the same sample provided the 32 T cell receptor beta chains below, sequenced in a study of T cells after yellow fever vaccination. MiXCR was run by TCRdb on the 5' RACE reads, yielding one entry per CDR3 protein. This sample yields about 340,000 distinct CDR3 sequences, of which about 8.7% are seen a single time; more than 15% belongs to the top ten. The material was PBMCs, obtained on the day of the first yellow fever vaccination. The receptors were sampled from a man younger than 35 who received the YFV17D yellow fever vaccine.

This clonotype was seen a few times. The chain recombines TRBV25-1 with TRBJ1-2; no definite D call. The CDR3 consists of 15 residues. Per the germline V gene, CDR1 is MGHDK and CDR2 is SYGVNS. Trimming pared 3 bases from V and 5 bases from J, leaving 16 bases between. CDR3 nucleotides: TGTGCCAGCAGTGACAGTCCTAAGGGCTGGTATGGCTACACCTTC. It yields the protein CASSDSPKGWYGYTF.

In its sample, this clonotype was seen a few times. The chain has TRBV12-3 or TRBV12-4 and TRBJ2-7, with TRBD2 identical over 8 bases. J gave up 3 bases and V 1 base, and 2 bases lay outside the gene matches. The CDR3 length is 14 residues. CDR3 coding DNA: TGTGCCAGCAGTTTAGGTGCGGGGGGCTACGAGCAGTACGTC. It specifies CASSLGAGGYEQYV.

This clonotype has ten or more counts. V and J are TRBV5-1 and TRBJ2-3; 8 bases match TRBD2. With V trimmed by 3 bases and J by 2 bases, 2 bases remained unmatched. Germline V gives CDR1 SGHRS, CDR2 YFSETQ. The CDR3 runs 14 residues. The CDR3 here is CASSSGGPTDTQYF. Written as DNA, the CDR3 is TGCGCCAGCAGCTCGGGGGGGCCCACAGATACGCAGTATTTT.

This clonotype was detected only a few times. The genes are TRBV5-1 and TRBJ2-2, with 7 bases lining up with TRBD1. The CDR3 totals 15 residues. V dropped 4 bases and J dropped 3; count of bases not matched to a gene: 6. Germline values: CDR1 SGHRS, CDR2 YFSETQ. CDR3 nucleotides: TGCGCCAGCAGCCTCAACAGGGGTCACACCGGGGAGCTGTTTTTT. This translates into CASSLNRGHTGELFF. The full variable domain, in which reference TRBV5-1 and TRBJ2-2 provide the parts outside the CDR3, is KAGVTQTPRYLIKTRGQQVTLSCSPISGHRSVSWYQQTPGQGLQFLFEYFSETQRNKGNFPGRFSGRQFSNSRSEMNVSTLELGDSALYLCASSLNRGHTGELFFGEGSRLTVL.

This clonotype was seen only a few times. J is TRBJ2-7 and V is TRBV3-1, with D perhaps matching TRBD1 or TRBD2 (6 bases each). Germline lookup yields CDR1 LGHDT and CDR2 YNNKEL (reference sequence). Deletions cut 0 bases from V and 6 bases from J, with 9 bases between. This CDR3 comprises 13 residues. DNA for the CDR3: TGTGCCAGCAGCCAAGACGGGGGCGCCGAGCAGTACGTC. It yields the protein CASSQDGGAEQYV.

This clonotype was found a few times. The chain uses TRBV24-1 and TRBJ2-1; TRBD1 agrees at 9 bases. This CDR3 contains 15 residues. Germline V gives CDR1 KGHDR, CDR2 SFDVKD. V lost 4 bases, J lost 7 bases, and 7 bases stayed unmatched. The CDR3 reads CATSDPGTGMNEQFF. The CDR3 coding sequence is TGTGCCACCAGTGACCCGGGGACAGGGATGAATGAGCAGTTCTTC.

This clonotype has only a few counts. This rearrangement joins TRBV4-1 to TRBJ2-7, with 8 bases lining up with TRBD2. Trimming took 3 bases from V and 0 from J; bases not matched to a gene: 7. The CDR3 consists of 16 residues. The V gene's germline CDR1 is MGHRA and CDR2 YSYEKL. CDR3: CASSQGPSGRSYEQYV. The CDR3, as DNA: TGCGCCAGCAGCCAGGGTCCTAGCGGGCGCTCCTACGAGCAGTACGTC.

Many counts were recorded for this clonotype. This rearrangement joins TRBV12-3 or TRBV12-4 to TRBJ1-6, with TRBD1 matching 7 bases. The CDR3 consists of 15 residues. V trimming: 6 bases; J trimming: 3 bases; junction bases outside the gene matches: 5. The CDR3 nucleotides read TGTGCCAGCAGCCCCGGGACAGTCTATAATTCACCCCTCCACTTT. It encodes CASSPGTVYNSPLHF.

In this sample, this clonotype turned up many times. CDR3 loop: CSARLSVTEAFF. For the CDR3, the DNA is TGCAGTGCTAGGTTAAGTGTCACTGAAGCTTTCTTT. This chain joins TRBV20-1 and TRBJ1-1; no clear D gene. CDR1 is DFQATT and CDR2 is SNEGSKA in the germline V gene (reference sequence). V lost 3 bases, J lost 4 bases, and 9 bases lay in between. The CDR3 runs 12 residues.

This clonotype was observed a handful of times. The chain combines TRBV6-1 with TRBJ2-3; no definite D call. V was trimmed by 4 bases and J by 3 bases, leaving 17 bases between them. Per the germline V gene, CDR1 is MNHNS and CDR2 is SASEGT. This CDR3 contains 16 residues. CDR3 loop: CASSVYPVAVTDTQYF. The CDR3 DNA sequence: TGTGCCAGCAGTGTCTACCCCGTGGCAGTAACAGATACGCAGTATTTT.

The chain has TRBV29-1 and TRBJ2-1; D call uncertain. The V end lost 2 bases, the J end lost 5 bases, and 10 bases lay between the germline ends. The length of the CDR3 is 13 residues. Per germline, CDR1 SQVTM and CDR2 ANQGSEA. CDR3: CSVEYEWNNEQFF. In DNA, the CDR3 is TGCAGCGTTGAATATGAATGGAACAATGAGCAGTTCTTC.

The genes are TRBV11-2 and TRBJ2-5; no reliable D call. Germline V gene lookup returns CDR1 SGHAT and CDR2 FQNNGV. The V end was cut by 5 bases, the J end by 0 bases, with 7 bases between. The CDR3 contains 13 residues. The CDR3 loop reads CASSPGNQETQYF. The CDR3 coding sequence is TGTGCCAGCAGCCCCGGCAACCAAGAGACCCAGTACTTC.

Only a few counts were recorded for this clonotype. J is TRBJ2-7 and V is TRBV20-1; D might be TRBD1 (6 bases). The CDR3 consists of 13 residues. CDR1 and CDR2 (germline): DFQATT, SNEGSKA (reference sequence). V lost 3 bases, J lost 7 bases, and 16 bases lay in between. DNA for the CDR3: TGCAGTGCTAGTAAGGCAGGGGCGAGGGAGCAGTACTTC. This codes for CSASKAGAREQYF.

V and J are TRBV7-3 and TRBJ2-3; unclear D gene. The CDR3 is 13 amino acids. V was pared by 3 bases and J by 6 bases, with 10 bases between. CDR1 is SGHTA and CDR2 is FQGTGA in the germline V gene. The CDR3 here is CASSFRARDTQYF. The CDR3 DNA reads TGTGCCAGCAGCTTCCGGGCACGGGATACGCAGTATTTT.

This clonotype was counted a few times. The chain recombines TRBV11-2 with TRBJ2-1, with 7 bases that match TRBD2. The CDR3 loop spans 16 amino acids. The trim removed 2 bases at V and 2 bases at J, leaving 6 bases unmatched. Germline lookup yields CDR1 SGHAT and CDR2 FQNNGV. CDR3 in amino acids: CASSLTGTNAYNEQFF. CDR3 bases: TGTGCCAGCAGCTTAACCGGGACTAATGCCTACAATGAGCAGTTCTTC.

The rearrangement joins TRBV5-1 to TRBJ2-2; 9 nucleotides line up with TRBD1. CDR1 is SGHRS, CDR2 YFSETQ, per germline. V was pared by 0 bases and J by 6 bases, with 0 bases of the junction left unmatched. The CDR3 has 14 residues. This CDR3 reads CASSLGTGAGELFF. DNA for the CDR3: TGCGCCAGCAGCTTGGGGACAGGGGCCGGGGAGCTGTTTTTT.

The CDR3 DNA is TGTGCCAGCAGCCTGACAGGGCCTATCCCCTACGAGCAGTACTTC. This gives the protein CASSLTGPIPYEQYF. The chain has TRBV12-3 or TRBV12-4 and TRBJ2-7; 7 bases are shared with TRBD1. Trimming removed 6 bases from V and 2 bases from J; junction bases left unmatched: 10. The CDR3 spans 15 residues.

This clonotype was observed many times. This CDR3 reads CASSQGGSITDTQYF. The CDR3 nucleotides read TGCGCCAGCAGCCAGGGCGGATCTATCACAGATACGCAGTATTTT. The V gene is TRBV4-3, the J gene TRBJ2-3; D is undetermined. Per the germline V gene, CDR1 is LGHNA and CDR2 is YSLEER. Trimming removed 3 bases at V and 2 bases at J, with 12 bases between. The CDR3 has 15 amino acids.

A few counts support this clonotype. The chain is built from TRBV7-2 and TRBJ1-3, with 7 bases matching TRBD1. The CDR3 totals 15 residues. The ends lost 3 bases at V and 0 bases at J; junction bases unmatched: 2. Germline V gene data show CDR1 as SGHTA and CDR2 as FQGNSA. For the CDR3, the DNA is TGTGCCAGCAGCTTCCGGGACAGCTCTGGAAACACCATATATTTT. Protein sequence: CASSFRDSSGNTIYF.

This chain connects TRBV18 to TRBJ1-1, with a weak D call TRBD1 (5 bases). This CDR3 spans 15 amino acids. From germline, CDR1 is KGHSH and CDR2 LQKENI. Trimming removed 3 bases at V and 3 bases at J, with 14 bases between. The CDR3 protein is CASSPSWGGYTEAFF. The CDR3 DNA follows: TGTGCCAGCTCACCCAGTTGGGGGGGGTACACTGAAGCTTTCTTT.

CDR3 sequence reads: CASSALAHTQYF. CDR3 bases: TGTGCCAGCAGCGCACTAGCGCATACGCAGTATTTT. The V gene is TRBV7-2, the J gene TRBJ2-3, with 7 bases matching TRBD2. In germline, CDR1 is SGHTA, CDR2 FQGNSA. V lost 5 bases to trimming and J lost 7 bases; unmatched junction nucleotides: 3. The CDR3 contains 12 residues.

This clonotype was counted a few times. The chain joins TRBV7-3 to TRBJ1-2; 8 bases align to TRBD1. The germline V gene has CDR1 SGHTA and CDR2 FQGTGA. V lost 3 bases, J lost 6 bases, and 6 bases stayed unmatched. This CDR3 has 14 amino acids. CDR3 region: CASSLGGQVNGYTF. The CDR3 DNA reads as TGTGCCAGCAGCTTGGGGGGACAGGTGAATGGCTACACCTTC.

This chain uses TRBV4-1 with TRBJ2-7; 8 bases match TRBD2. Germline CDR1 reads MGHRA; CDR2 reads YSYEKL. The CDR3 sequence is 15 residues long. V lost 2 bases, J lost 3 bases, and 6 bases stayed unmatched. The CDR3 DNA sequence: TGCGCCAGCAGCCAAATGGGACTAGGGTACTACGAGCAGTACTTC. Protein: CASSQMGLGYYEQYF.

This clonotype has only a few counts. J is TRBJ1-1 and V is TRBV28; TRBD1 is a possible D gene (5 bases). From germline, CDR1 is MDHEN and CDR2 SYDVKM. The CDR3 loop spans 11 amino acids. Trimming cost V 2 bases and J 8 bases, with 6 bases left between them. CDR3 residues: CASSLRQEAFF. CDR3 DNA sequence: TGTGCCAGCAGTTTAAGACAGGAAGCTTTCTTT.

This chain joins TRBV5-4 and TRBJ2-2; 7 nucleotides agree with TRBD1. After removal of 6 bases from V and 2 bases from J, the junction contained 7 bases not matched to a gene. CDR3 length: 15 amino acids. Germline V gene data show CDR1 as SGHNT and CDR2 as YYREEE (reference sequence). This CDR3 reads CASTITGANTGELFF. The CDR3 coding sequence is TGTGCCAGCACTATAACAGGGGCCAACACCGGGGAGCTGTTTTTT.

The rearrangement uses TRBV5-1 and TRBJ2-3, with D possibly matching TRBD1 (5 bases). CDR1 is SGHRS, CDR2 YFSETQ, per germline. V was trimmed by 2 bases and J by 3 bases, leaving 10 bases between them. This CDR3 is built from 14 residues. The DNA of the CDR3 is TGCGCCAGCAGCTTTGGACAAGCAACAGATACGCAGTATTTT. Translation: CASSFGQATDTQYF.

The chain employs TRBV5-1 and TRBJ1-6, with D possibly TRBD1 on 5 matching bases. This CDR3 has 12 residues. Per germline, CDR1 SGHRS and CDR2 YFSETQ. V shed 0 bases and J shed 16 bases, with 11 bases lying between them. In DNA, the CDR3 is TGCGCCAGCAGCTTGGATGGAGGGGTACTCCACTTT. The encoded protein is CASSLDGGVLHF. Full variable domain (remainder filled in from reference TRBV5-1 and TRBJ1-6): KAGVTQTPRYLIKTRGQQVTLSCSPISGHRSVSWYQQTPGQGLQFLFEYFSETQRNKGNFPGRFSGRQFSNSRSEMNVSTLELGDSALYLCASSLDGGVLHFGNGTRLTVT.

This chain joins TRBV10-3 and TRBJ1-6; 9 bases match TRBD1. The CDR3 has 17 amino acids. Germline V gene sequence: CDR1 ENHRY, CDR2 SYGVKD. V trimming: 3 bases; J trimming: 9 bases; junction bases outside the gene matches: 12. The CDR3 region is CAISDSFSTGGSSPLHF. CDR3 in DNA: TGTGCCATCAGTGATTCTTTTTCGACAGGGGGAAGTTCACCCCTCCACTTT.

This clonotype turned up a few times. The V gene is TRBV28, the J gene TRBJ1-6; TRBD1 is a possible D gene (6 bases). V was cut by 5 bases and J by 15 bases, with 14 bases left in between. The germline gives CDR1 MDHEN, CDR2 SYDVKM. This CDR3 spans 12 amino acids. CDR3 bases: TGTGCCAGCAGTAGCCCGGGACATCTCCTCCACTTT. Its protein is CASSSPGHLLHF.

A few counts support this clonotype. The rearrangement joins TRBV12-3 or TRBV12-4 to TRBJ1-5, with D possibly being TRBD1 (6 bases). This CDR3 spans 17 amino acids. V lost 3 bases and J 6 bases, leaving 21 bases between the germline ends. The CDR3 DNA is TGTGCCAGCAGTTTCGCCTCTTCAAGGGGGAAGGGTCAGCCCCAGCATTTT. Its translation is CASSFASSRGKGQPQHF.

The gene calls are TRBV11-2 and TRBJ1-1; a weak D match, TRBD1 (6 bases). Germline V gene lookup returns CDR1 SGHAT and CDR2 FQNNGV. CDR3 size: 13 residues. V gave up 4 bases and J gave up 6 bases, with 12 bases separating them. DNA of the CDR3: TGTGCCAGCAGCTCCTACAGGGCGGCTGAAGCTTTCTTT. Amino acids: CASSSYRAAEAFF.

Ten or more counts support this clonotype. The V call is TRBV15, the J call TRBJ1-2, with 7 bases lining up with TRBD1. The germline gives CDR1 LNHNV, CDR2 YYDKDF (reference sequence). The CDR3 has 15 residues. The J segment lost 6 bases and the V segment lost 5 bases, leaving 12 bases of the junction unmatched. In nucleotides, the CDR3 is TGTGCCACCAGCGTCTTCGGACAGGAGCTGGATGGCTACACCTTC. Residues: CATSVFGQELDGYTF.